Listed below are T cell receptor beta chains from one sample, sequenced in a study of human versus mouse CDR3 diversity and MHC coevolution. Clones were read by immunoSEQ multiplex PCR, and TCRdb kept only the in-frame ones, dropping some. The sample includes about 83,000 clones, roughly 92% of them seen just once. The specimen was naive CD4+ T cells from blood. All receptors derive from a person aged 30 to 69 in good health. CDR3s include the opening cysteine and the closing phenylalanine or tryptophan. The D gene is left open where the match is weak. For some rows the clone size is stated as once, few or many, or as a class when expanded; others skip it.

J gene	CDR3 length	V gene	clone size	D gene	CDR3 DNA	CDR3 protein
TRBJ1-5	14	TRBV27	NA	NA	TGTGCCAGCAGTCCGACAGGTTACAATCAGCCCCAGCATTTT	CASSPTGYNQPQHF
TRBJ2-5	15	TRBV28	NA	TRBD1	TGTGCCAGCAGTTTCCTATACAGGGGTCAGGAGACCCAGTACTTC	CASSFLYRGQETQYF
TRBJ1-1	14	TRBV19	NA	TRBD1	TGTGCCAGTAGTTCCGATACAGGGGGGACTGAAGCTTTCTTT	CASSSDTGGTEAFF
TRBJ2-1	12	TRBV30	NA	NA	TGTGCCTGGAGCATAAGGGGCAGGGAGCAGTTCTTC	CAWSIRGREQFF
TRBJ2-1	15	TRBV2	NA	TRBD2	TGTGCCAGCAGTCGGACTAGCGGGATCTACAATGAGCAGTTCTTC	CASSRTSGIYNEQFF
TRBJ2-7	13	TRBV6-1	NA	TRBD1	TGTGCCAGCAGTGAAGTTCCTGGGACAGGGCCTTACTTC	CASSEVPGTGPYF
TRBJ1-2	14	TRBV2	NA	TRBD1	TGTGCCAGCAGTTTAGGCACAGGGGGCTATGGCTACACCTTC	CASSLGTGGYGYTF
TRBJ1-1	16	TRBV5-4	few	TRBD1	TGTGCCAGCAGCAGGCGGACAGGGGGCATGAACACTGAAGCTTTCTTT	CASSRRTGGMNTEAFF
TRBJ2-6	18	TRBV6-4	NA	TRBD1	TGTGCCAGCAGCAGACTGGGACAGGCAAGCTCTGGGGCCAACGTCCTGACTTTC	CASSRLGQASSGANVLTF
TRBJ1-3	15	TRBV5-5	once	NA	TGTGCCAGCAGCCGCGCTGGGAGCGGAGGAAACACCATATATTTT	CASSRAGSGGNTIYF
TRBJ2-5	14	TRBV10-3	once	TRBD1	TGTGCCATCAACCGGGGACAGGGGAAAGAGACCCAGTACTTC	CAINRGQGKETQYF
TRBJ2-7	15	TRBV7-9	NA	TRBD1	TGTGCCAGCAGCCCCCAAGACAGGGGTCCCTACGAGCAGTACTTC	CASSPQDRGPYEQYF
TRBJ2-5	13	TRBV10-1	NA	NA	TGCGCCAGCAGTCGACAGGTTGGAGAGACCCAGTACTTC	CASSRQVGETQYF
TRBJ2-7	13	TRBV5-6	NA	NA	TGTGCCAGCAGCTTGGTGCGGGGCTCCGAGCAGTACTTC	CASSLVRGSEQYF
TRBJ2-3	16	TRBV4-1	NA	TRBD2	TGCGCCAGCAGCCAAGCCCGCGGGGGGGCCGGAGATACGCAGTATTTT	CASSQARGGAGDTQYF
TRBJ2-5	14	TRBV19	NA	NA	TGTGCCAGTAGCCTCGCTGGGGGGACGGAGACCCAGTACTTC	CASSLAGGTETQYF
TRBJ1-1	16	TRBV12-5	once	TRBD1	TGTGCTAGTGGTCCCCGGACAGGGGAATATTTATTCGAAGCTTTCTTT	CASGPRTGEYLFEAFF
TRBJ2-7	14	TRBV11-2	NA	TRBD1	TGTGCCAGCAGCACGCGACAGGGGGACTACGAGCAGTACTTC	CASSTRQGDYEQYF
TRBJ2-5	13	TRBV27	NA	NA	TGTGCCAGCAGTAATAGAGTCCGAGAGACCCAGTACTTC	CASSNRVRETQYF
TRBJ1-1	15	TRBV5-1	NA	NA	TGCGCCAGCAGCTTGTCCACGGTAGTAAACACTGAAGCTTTCTTT	CASSLSTVVNTEAFF
TRBJ2-7	16	TRBV4-1	NA	TRBD1	TGCGCCAGCAGCCCACTACCGGGACAGGGTTCCCACGAGCAGTACTTC	CASSPLPGQGSHEQYF
TRBJ1-4	13	TRBV2	NA	TRBD1	TGTGCCAGCATCGACAGGGGTAGGGAAAAACTGTTTTTT	CASIDRGREKLFF
TRBJ1-2	15	TRBV5-5	NA	NA	TGTGCCAGCAGCTACTTCACTGGACAGTCGTCTGATTTGACCTTC	CASSYFTGQSSDLTF
TRBJ1-1	13	TRBV30	NA	TRBD1	TGTGTACGTAAGGGACAGGGGAACACTGAAGCTTTCTTT	CVRKGQGNTEAFF
TRBJ1-3	16	TRBV6-6	NA	TRBD1	TGTGCCAGCAGTCTGGACAGGGCATCGACTGGAAACACCATATATTTT	CASSLDRASTGNTIYF
TRBJ2-7	12	TRBV28	NA	NA	TGTGCCAGCAGTTTCGTCGGCTACGAGCAGTACTTC	CASSFVGYEQYF
TRBJ2-7	12	TRBV6-1	NA	TRBD2	TGTGCCAGCAAACTAGCGGTCTCCGAGCAGTACTTC	CASKLAVSEQYF
TRBJ2-5	12	TRBV5-8	once	NA	TGTGCCAGCAACAGGGCGCAAGAGACCCAGTACTTC	CASNRAQETQYF
TRBJ2-7	14	TRBV5-4	once	TRBD2	TGTGCCAGCAGCCCCCGTCGGGGGGTCCACGAGCAGTACTTC	CASSPRRGVHEQYF
TRBJ2-7	12	TRBV10-3	NA	NA	TGTGCCATCAGTGATAGGGGGTACGAGCAGTACTTC	CAISDRGYEQYF
TRBJ2-1	15	TRBV9	NA	TRBD2	TGTGCCAGCAGCCCCCGCCTAGCGGCCTACAATGAGCAGTTCTTC	CASSPRLAAYNEQFF
TRBJ2-7	14	TRBV6-5	NA	NA	TGTGCCAGCAGGCCTCGGACTACAAGCTACGAGCAGTACTTC	CASRPRTTSYEQYF
TRBJ1-1	14	TRBV6-1	NA	NA	NA	CASSEISVGRGTFF
TRBJ1-5	15	TRBV6-1	NA	TRBD1	TGTGCCAGCAGTGTAACAGGGGGCAACAATCAGCCCCAGCATTTT	CASSVTGGNNQPQHF
TRBJ1-2	15	TRBV4-1	NA	NA	TGCGCCAGCAGCCTACTACCGGACAGCAACTATGGCTACACCTTC	CASSLLPDSNYGYTF
TRBJ2-1	14	TRBV10-2	NA	TRBD1	TGCGCCAGCAGCGAGACAGGGGGTGGGAATGAGCAGTTCTTC	CASSETGGGNEQFF
TRBJ1-2	12	TRBV10-3	few	NA	TGTGCCATCAGCGAGGGACTAGTTGGCTACACCTTC	CAISEGLVGYTF
TRBJ2-7	13	TRBV28	NA	NA	TGTGCCAGCAGTTCGGGACAAACCTACGAGCAGTACTTC	CASSSGQTYEQYF
TRBJ2-1	15	TRBV9	once	TRBD2	TGTGCCAGCAGCGTAGGCCTAGCGGGGCTTAATGAGCAGTTCTTC	CASSVGLAGLNEQFF
TRBJ2-6	15	TRBV5-5	once	TRBD1	TGTGCCAGCAGCTTAGGGGGCGGTGGGGCCAACGTCCTGACTTTC	CASSLGGGGANVLTF
TRBJ2-5	13	TRBV30	NA	TRBD2	TGTGCCTGCTGGGCTAGCGGGGAAGAGACCCAGTACTTC	CACWASGEETQYF
TRBJ2-7	14	TRBV11-1	once	NA	TGTGCCAGCAGCTTAGGCCTCGGGAGATACGAGCAGTACTTC	CASSLGLGRYEQYF
TRBJ2-1	15	TRBV2	NA	NA	TGTGCCAGCAGTGGGTTGACAGCACGAGACAATGAGCAGTTCTTC	CASSGLTARDNEQFF
TRBJ1-5	14	TRBV2	once	NA	TGTGCCAGCAGTGACAGACCCGGGGTTCAGCCCCAGCATTTT	CASSDRPGVQPQHF
TRBJ1-3	15	TRBV10-3	few	NA	TGTGCCATCAGTGAGTCTAGAGGGCCTGGAAACACCATATATTTT	CAISESRGPGNTIYF
TRBJ2-1	16	TRBV5-4	NA	NA	TGTGCCAGCAGCTTGGTTGGGGGGAGCTCCTACAATGAGCAGTTCTTC	CASSLVGGSSYNEQFF
TRBJ1-1	14	TRBV19	NA	NA	TGTGCCAGTAGTAAAGGGGTGGTCGGATCTGAAGCTTTCTTT	CASSKGVVGSEAFF
TRBJ2-5	14	TRBV10-3	NA	TRBD1	TGTGCCATCAGCCCGACAGGGGTTGGGGAGACCCAGTACTTC	CAISPTGVGETQYF
TRBJ2-3	16	TRBV9	NA	TRBD2	TGTGCCAGCAGCGTACCACTAGCGGGCCACACAGATACGCAGTATTTT	CASSVPLAGHTDTQYF
TRBJ1-2	14	TRBV6-1	NA	NA	TGTGCCAGCAGTGGAACAACAGGTTTCTATGGCTACACCTTC	CASSGTTGFYGYTF
TRBJ1-2	15	TRBV4-1	NA	NA	TGCGCCAGCAGCCCCCACAGGTTACCTAACTATGGCTACACCTTC	CASSPHRLPNYGYTF
TRBJ1-3	14	TRBV5-1	NA	TRBD1	TGCGCCAGCAGCCAAGGGACAGGGGGAAACACCATATATTTT	CASSQGTGGNTIYF
TRBJ2-5	19	TRBV4-1	NA	TRBD1	TGCGCCAGCAGCCAAGATTTGTATATTGGGCAGGGGGAGTCCTACGGGCAGTACTTC	CASSQDLYIGQGESYGQYF
TRBJ1-1	16	TRBV5-6	NA	NA	TGTGCCAGCAGCTTGCGTTTGAGGGCGGGTGGCACTGAAGCTTTCTTT	CASSLRLRAGGTEAFF
TRBJ2-1	11	TRBV7-9	NA	NA	TGTGCCAGCAGCCCTCACAATGAGCAGTTCTTC	CASSPHNEQFF
TRBJ1-1	15	TRBV6-1	few	NA	TGTGCCAGCAGTGAACACTACAGGGAGGGGACTGAAGCTTTCTTT	CASSEHYREGTEAFF
TRBJ1-5	15	TRBV19	NA	NA	TGTGCCACCCACCCACAGGGCTTGAGCAATCAGCCCCAGCATTTT	CATHPQGLSNQPQHF